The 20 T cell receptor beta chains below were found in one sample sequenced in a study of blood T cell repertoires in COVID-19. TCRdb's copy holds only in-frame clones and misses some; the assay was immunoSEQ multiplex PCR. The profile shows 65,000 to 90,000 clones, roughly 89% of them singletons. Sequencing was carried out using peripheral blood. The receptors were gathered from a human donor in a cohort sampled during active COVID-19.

CDR3 sequence reads: CASRPEGNSPLHF. CDR3 DNA sequence: TGTGCCAGCCGCCCGGAGGGTAATTCACCCCTCCACTTT. J is TRBJ1-6 and V is TRBV6-5; D unresolved. The V and J ends lost 8 bases and 6 bases respectively, with 11 bases between them. The CDR3 is 13 amino acids. Per the germline V gene, CDR1 is MNHEY and CDR2 is SVGAGI.

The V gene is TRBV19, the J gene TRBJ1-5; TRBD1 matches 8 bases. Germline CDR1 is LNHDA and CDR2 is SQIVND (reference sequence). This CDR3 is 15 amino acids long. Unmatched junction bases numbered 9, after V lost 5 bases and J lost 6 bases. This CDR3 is CASSVTGGQGQPQHF. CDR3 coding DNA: TGTGCCAGTAGTGTAACAGGGGGTCAGGGTCAGCCCCAGCATTTT. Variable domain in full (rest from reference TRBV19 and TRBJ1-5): DGGITQSPKYLFRKEGQNVTLSCEQNLNHDAMYWYRQDPGQGLRLIYYSQIVNDFQKGDIAEGYSVSREKKESFPLTVTSAQKNPTAFYLCASSVTGGQGQPQHFGDGTRLSIL.

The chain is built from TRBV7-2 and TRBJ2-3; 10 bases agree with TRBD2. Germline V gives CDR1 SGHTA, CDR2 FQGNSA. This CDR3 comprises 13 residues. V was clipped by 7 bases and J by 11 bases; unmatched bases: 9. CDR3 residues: CASKSGGGPKQYF. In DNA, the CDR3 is TGTGCCAGCAAGAGCGGGGGGGGACCCAAGCAGTATTTT.

The CDR3 DNA sequence: TGTGCCAGCATGGCAGGGATGAACACTGAAGCTTTCTTT. The encoded protein is CASMAGMNTEAFF. V usage is TRBV6-5 and J usage is TRBJ1-1; D is perhaps TRBD1 (5 bases). CDR1 MNHEY and CDR2 SVGAGI come from the germline V gene. This CDR3 comprises 13 residues. V lost 7 bases to trimming and J lost 0 bases, with 9 bases between them.

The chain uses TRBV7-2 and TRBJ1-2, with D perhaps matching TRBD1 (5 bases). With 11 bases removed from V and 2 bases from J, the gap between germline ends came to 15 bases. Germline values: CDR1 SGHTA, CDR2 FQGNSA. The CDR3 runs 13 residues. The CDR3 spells CAGALRENYGYTF. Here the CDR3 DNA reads TGTGCCGGGGCTCTCAGGGAAAACTATGGCTACACCTTC.

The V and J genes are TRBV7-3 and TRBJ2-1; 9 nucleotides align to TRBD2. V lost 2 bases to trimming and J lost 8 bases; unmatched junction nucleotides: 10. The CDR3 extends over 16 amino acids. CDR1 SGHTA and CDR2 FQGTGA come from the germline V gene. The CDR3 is CASSLLAGIDIDEQFF. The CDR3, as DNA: TGTGCCAGCAGCTTACTAGCGGGGATAGATATCGATGAGCAGTTCTTC.

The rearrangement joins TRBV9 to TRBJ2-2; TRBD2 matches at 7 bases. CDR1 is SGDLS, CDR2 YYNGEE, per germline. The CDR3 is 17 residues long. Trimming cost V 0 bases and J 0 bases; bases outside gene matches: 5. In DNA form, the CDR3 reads TGTGCCAGCAGCGTAGAGGGGCGGGGGTCGAACACCGGGGAGCTGTTTTTT. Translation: CASSVEGRGSNTGELFF. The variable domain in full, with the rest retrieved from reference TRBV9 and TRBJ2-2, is DSGVTQTPKHLITATGQRVTLRCSPRSGDLSVYWYQQSLDQGLQFLIQYYNGEERAKGNILERFSAQQFPDLHSELNLSSLELGDSALYFCASSVEGRGSNTGELFFGEGSRLTVL.

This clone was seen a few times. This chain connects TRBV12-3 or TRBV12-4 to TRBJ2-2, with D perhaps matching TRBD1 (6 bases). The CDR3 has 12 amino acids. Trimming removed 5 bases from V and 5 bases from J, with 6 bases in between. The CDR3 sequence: CASSTGTGELFF. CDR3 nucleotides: TGTGCCAGCAGTACAGGGACCGGGGAGCTGTTTTTT.

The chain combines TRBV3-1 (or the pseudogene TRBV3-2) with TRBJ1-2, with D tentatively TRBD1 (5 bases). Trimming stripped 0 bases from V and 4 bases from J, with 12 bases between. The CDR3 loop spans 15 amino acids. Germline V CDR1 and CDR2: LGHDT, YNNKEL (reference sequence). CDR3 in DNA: TGTGCCAGCAGCCAAGATTGGGGGGGGAGCTATGGCTACACCTTC. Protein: CASSQDWGGSYGYTF.

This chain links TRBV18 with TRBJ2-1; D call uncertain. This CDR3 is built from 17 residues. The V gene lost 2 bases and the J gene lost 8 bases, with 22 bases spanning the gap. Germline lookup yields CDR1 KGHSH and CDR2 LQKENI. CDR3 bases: TGTGCCAGCTCACCATGGCCTAGTCGTTCTATATTCGATGAGCAGTTCTTC. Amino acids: CASSPWPSRSIFDEQFF.

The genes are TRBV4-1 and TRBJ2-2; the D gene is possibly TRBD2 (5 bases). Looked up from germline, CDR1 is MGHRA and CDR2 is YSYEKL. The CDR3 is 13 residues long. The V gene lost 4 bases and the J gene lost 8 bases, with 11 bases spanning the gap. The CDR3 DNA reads TGCGCCAGCAGCCGCGGAGGAGCGGGGGAGCTGTTTTTT. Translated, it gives CASSRGGAGELFF.

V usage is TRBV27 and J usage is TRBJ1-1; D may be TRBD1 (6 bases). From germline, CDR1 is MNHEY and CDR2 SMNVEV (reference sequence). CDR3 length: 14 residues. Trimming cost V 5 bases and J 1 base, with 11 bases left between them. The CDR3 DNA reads TGTGCCAGCAGTCCCTTGACAGGGAACACTGAAGCTTTCTTT. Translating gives CASSPLTGNTEAFF.

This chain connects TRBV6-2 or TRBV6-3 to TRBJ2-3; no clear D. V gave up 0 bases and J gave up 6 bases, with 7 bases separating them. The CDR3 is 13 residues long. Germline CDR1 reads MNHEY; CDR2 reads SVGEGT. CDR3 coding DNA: TGTGCCAGCAGTTACTCCCCCCCGGATACGCAGTATTTT. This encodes CASSYSPPDTQYF.

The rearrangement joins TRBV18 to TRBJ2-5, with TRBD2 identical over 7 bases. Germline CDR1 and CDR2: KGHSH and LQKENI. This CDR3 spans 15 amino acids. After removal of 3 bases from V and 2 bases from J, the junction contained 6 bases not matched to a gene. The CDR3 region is CASSPSASGQETQYF. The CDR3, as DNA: TGTGCCAGCTCACCGTCAGCTAGCGGACAAGAGACCCAGTACTTC.

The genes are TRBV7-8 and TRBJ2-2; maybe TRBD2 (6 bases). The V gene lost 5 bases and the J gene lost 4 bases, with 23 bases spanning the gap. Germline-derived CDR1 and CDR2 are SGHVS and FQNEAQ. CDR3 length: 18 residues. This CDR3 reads CASSPSAGWGVVTGELFF. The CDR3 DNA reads TGTGCCAGCAGCCCATCAGCAGGCTGGGGGGTAGTCACCGGGGAGCTGTTTTTT.

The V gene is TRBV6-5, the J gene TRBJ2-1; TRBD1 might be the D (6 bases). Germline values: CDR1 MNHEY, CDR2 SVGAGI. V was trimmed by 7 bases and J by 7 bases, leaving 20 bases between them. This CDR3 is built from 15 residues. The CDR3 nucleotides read TGTGCCAGCATGTTCCGGGACACAGTCTTTAATGAGCAGTTCTTC. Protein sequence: CASMFRDTVFNEQFF.

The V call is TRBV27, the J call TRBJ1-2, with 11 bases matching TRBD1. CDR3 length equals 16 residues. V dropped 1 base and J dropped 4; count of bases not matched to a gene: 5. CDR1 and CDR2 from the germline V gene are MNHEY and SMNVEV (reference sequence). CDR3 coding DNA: TGTGCCAGCAGTTTATTCGGGACAGGGGGAACCTATGGCTACACCTTC. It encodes CASSLFGTGGTYGYTF.

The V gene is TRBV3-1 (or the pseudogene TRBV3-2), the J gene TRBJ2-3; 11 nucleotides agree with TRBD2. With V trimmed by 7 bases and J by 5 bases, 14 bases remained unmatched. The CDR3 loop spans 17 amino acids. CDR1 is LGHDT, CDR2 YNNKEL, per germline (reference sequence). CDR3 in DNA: TGTGCCAGCACCCTAGGCATTAGCGGGGGGGCAAGAGATACGCAGTATTTT. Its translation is CASTLGISGGARDTQYF.

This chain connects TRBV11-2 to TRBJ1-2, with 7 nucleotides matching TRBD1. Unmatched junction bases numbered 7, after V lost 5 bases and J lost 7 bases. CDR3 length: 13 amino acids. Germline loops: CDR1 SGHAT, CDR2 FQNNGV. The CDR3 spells CASSARTGVGYTF. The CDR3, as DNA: TGTGCCAGCAGCGCCCGTACAGGGGTTGGCTACACCTTC. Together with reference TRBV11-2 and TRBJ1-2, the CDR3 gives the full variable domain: EAGVAQSPRYKIIEKRQSVAFWCNPISGHATLYWYQQILGQGPKLLIQFQNNGVVDDSQLPKDRFSAERLKGVDSTLKIQPAKLEDSAVYLCASSARTGVGYTFGSGTRLTVV.

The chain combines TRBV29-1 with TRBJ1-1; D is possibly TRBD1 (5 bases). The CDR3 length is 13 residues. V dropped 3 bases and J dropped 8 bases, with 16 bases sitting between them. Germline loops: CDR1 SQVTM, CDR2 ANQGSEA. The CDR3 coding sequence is TGCAGCGTTGACCGAACAGGTGGTGGAGAAGCTTTCTTT. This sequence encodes CSVDRTGGGEAFF. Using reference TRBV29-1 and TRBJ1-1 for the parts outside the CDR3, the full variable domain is SAVISQKPSRDICQRGTSLTIQCQVDSQVTMMFWYRQQPGQSLTLIATANQGSEATYESGFVIDKFPISRPNLTFSTLTVSNMSPEDSSIYLCSVDRTGGGEAFFGQGTRLTVV.